The clone carrying this T cell receptor (beta chain) was observed a few times. What it binds is not known. The sample is drawn from a study of identical twins. TCRdb recomputed calls from the 5' RACE reads with MiXCR, one row per CDR3 protein. Of over 250,000 distinct CDR3 sequences in the sample, roughly 9.7% were seen once. The CDR3 runs 15 residues. The germline gives CDR1 ENHRY, CDR2 SYGVKD. J was trimmed by 4 bases and V by 6 bases; bases with no gene match: 8. General study findings and limits: It was cross-sectional statistical analysis, not following the same donors, that the conclusions relied on. Out-of-frame beta sequences exhibited a weaker degree of excess twin sharing.

These data also formed part of another study, on yellow fever vaccine responses in identical twins.

The chain carries TRBV10-3 and TRBJ2-5, with 10 bases fitting TRBD2. The TCR was taken from a woman between 18 and 29 years old in good health. The sequenced material came from CD8+ T cells sorted from blood. The CDR3 nucleotides are TGTGCCATCAGCCCTAGCGGGAGTTGGGGAGAGACCCAGTACTTC. Translation gives CAISPSGSWGETQYF.